The T cell receptor beta chain under discussion was sequenced for a study of T cell repertoires in cytomegalovirus infection. As for the study in general: Recently identified HLA-C-restricted and well-studied HLA-B-restricted CMV epitopes were used. Indicated by public TCR beta signatures were CMV infection and matching HLA type.

MiXCR, applied by TCRdb to the reads, yields one record per CDR3 protein. The sample records some 800,000 distinct CDR3 sequences, approximately 32% being singletons. This clonotype was seen only a few times. Its antigen is not known. Germline V gives CDR1 SGHTA, CDR2 FQGNSA. This CDR3 comprises 16 residues. The V gene lost 7 bases and the J gene lost 0 bases, with 17 bases spanning the gap. The V call is TRBV7-2, the J call TRBJ2-3, with TRBD1 as a possible D gene (6 bases). The receptor comes from a human donor in good health (CMV status not recorded). Some clones in this sample may be carry-over from other donors' samples. Sample: cultured CD8+ T cells from PBMCs, taken from culture after CMV antigen stimulation. DNA for the CDR3: TGTGCCAGCACCCTAAACGGACAGTCTAGCACAGATACGCAGTATTTT. Translation: CASTLNGQSSTDTQYF.